This T cell receptor beta chain originates from a study of blood T cell repertoires in COVID-19. Study information: Donors in the United States, Italy and Spain gave samples during acute or convalescent COVID-19. The cDNA or gDNA used as material had been derived from T cells, B-cell-depleted T cells, or PBMCs.

Source study methods: Amplified reference gene primers provided the basis for estimating nucleated cell counts. Produced via immunoSEQ multiplex PCR; TCRdb's table is partial and in-frame only. The V and J calls and clone size were taken over from that table, and D and trimming were inferred from the DNA. In the table there are under 150,000 clones, around 89% of which are singletons. V shed 6 bases and J shed 6 bases, with 5 bases lying between them. The V gene's germline CDR1 is KGHSH and CDR2 LQKENI. The CDR3 totals 11 residues. The V and J genes are TRBV18 and TRBJ2-2; D is unresolved. Material for sequencing was peripheral blood. The receptor's source is a man in his forties or fifties with active or convalescent COVID-19. The CDR3 DNA reads TGTGCCAGCTCCCTCCCCGGGGAGCTGTTTTTT. Residues: CASSLPGELFF.